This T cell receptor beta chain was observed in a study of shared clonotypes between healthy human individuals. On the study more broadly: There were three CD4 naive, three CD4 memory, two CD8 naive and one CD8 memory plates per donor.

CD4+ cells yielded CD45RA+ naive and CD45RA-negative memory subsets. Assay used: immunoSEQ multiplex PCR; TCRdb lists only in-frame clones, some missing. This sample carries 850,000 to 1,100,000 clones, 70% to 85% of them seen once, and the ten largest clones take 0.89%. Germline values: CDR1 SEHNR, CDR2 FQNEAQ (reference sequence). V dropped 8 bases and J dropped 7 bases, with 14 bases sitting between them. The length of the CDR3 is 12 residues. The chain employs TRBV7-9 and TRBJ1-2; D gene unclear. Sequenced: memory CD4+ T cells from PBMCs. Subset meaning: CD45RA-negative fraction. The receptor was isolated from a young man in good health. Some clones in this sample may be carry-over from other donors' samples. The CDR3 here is CASSQLRSGYTF. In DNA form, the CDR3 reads TGTGCCAGCTCCCAATTGCGTTCTGGCTACACCTTC.